These 29 T cell receptor beta chains share one sample of origin, sequenced in a study of cytomegalovirus exposure and HLA in healthy donors. The PCR employed 60 Vbeta primers together with 13 Jbeta primers. The data were produced by immunoSEQ multiplex PCR, yet TCRdb's version contains in-frame clones alone and is incomplete. The data show approximately 140,000 clones, under 90% seen once. The sequenced sample consisted of PBMCs. The source of these receptors is a male donor in good health and CMV-seronegative.

CDR3 in amino acids: CATIYSDWRTLTPGGNEQFF. In DNA, the CDR3 is TGTGCCACCATCTATTCGGACTGGAGAACCCTAACACCAGGAGGTAATGAGCAGTTCTTC. The genes are TRBV28 and TRBJ2-1; D perhaps matches TRBD2 (5 bases). The germline V and J ends were trimmed by 10 bases and 7 bases, with 38 bases remaining between them. The CDR3 contains 20 residues. Per the germline V gene, CDR1 is MDHEN and CDR2 is SYDVKM.

The chain has TRBV4-3 and TRBJ2-7, with 8 bases matching TRBD2. J was trimmed by 2 bases and V by 1 base; bases with no gene match: 4. The germline gives CDR1 LGHNA, CDR2 YSLEER. CDR3 length: 15 residues. The CDR3 sequence: CASSQGAGGAYEQYF. As DNA, the CDR3 is TGCGCCAGCAGCCAAGGGGCGGGAGGAGCCTACGAGCAGTACTTC.

The chain recombines TRBV15 with TRBJ1-1; maybe TRBD1 (5 bases). Trimming took 0 bases from V and 6 from J, leaving 20 bases between them. Germline V CDR1 and CDR2: LNHNV, YYDKDF (reference sequence). This CDR3 contains 17 residues. CDR3 loop: CATSRDDPTRGAAEAFF. As DNA, the CDR3 is TGTGCCACCAGCAGAGATGACCCGACGCGGGGCGCGGCTGAAGCTTTCTTT.

CDR3 loop: CASSYIAGRADTQYF. CDR3 sequence (DNA): TGCGCCAGCAGCTATATAGCGGGACGGGCAGATACGCAGTATTTT. The genes are TRBV5-1 and TRBJ2-3, with TRBD2 matching 8 bases. V gave up 3 bases and J gave up 4 bases; unmatched junction bases: 7. The CDR3 has 15 amino acids. Germline values: CDR1 SGHRS, CDR2 YFSETQ. Looking up the rest from reference TRBV5-1 and TRBJ2-3 gives the full variable domain: KAGVTQTPRYLIKTRGQQVTLSCSPISGHRSVSWYQQTPGQGLQFLFEYFSETQRNKGNFPGRFSGRQFSNSRSEMNVSTLELGDSALYLCASSYIAGRADTQYFGPGTRLTVL.

This chain links TRBV5-4 with TRBJ2-4; maybe TRBD1 (6 bases). Trimming left V 5 bases short and J 5 bases short, with 11 bases between. This CDR3 spans 13 amino acids. CDR1 is SGHNT, CDR2 YYREEE, per germline (reference sequence). DNA of the CDR3: TGTGCCAGCAGTGATAGGACAGAAAACATTCAGTACTTC. This sequence encodes CASSDRTENIQYF.

This chain connects TRBV7-9 to TRBJ2-1; D remains unclear. Deletions cut 2 bases from V and 1 base from J, with 9 bases between. The CDR3 has 15 residues. CDR1 and CDR2 (germline): SEHNR, FQNEAQ (reference sequence). The CDR3 DNA reads TGTGCCAGCAGCTTAAGCATCGGGTCCTACAATGAGCAGTTCTTC. It is translated as CASSLSIGSYNEQFF.

The chain uses TRBV4-2 and TRBJ2-7; unclear D gene. The CDR3 is made up of 14 amino acids. Germline CDR1 and CDR2: LGHNA and YNFKEQ. V dropped 4 bases and J dropped 0 bases, with 10 bases sitting between them. The CDR3 here is CASSPDPSSYEQYF. In nucleotides, the CDR3 is TGTGCCAGCAGCCCCGATCCGAGCTCCTACGAGCAGTACTTC.

The chain joins TRBV27 to TRBJ2-7, with D hard to call. The germline V gene has CDR1 MNHEY and CDR2 SMNVEV (reference sequence). The CDR3 consists of 14 residues. With 2 bases removed from V and 2 bases from J, the gap between germline ends came to 10 bases. CDR3 nucleotides: TGTGCCAGCAGTTTACATGGCCCTGCCTACGAGCAGTACTTC. It is translated as CASSLHGPAYEQYF.

The genes are TRBV19 and TRBJ2-2; 10 nucleotides line up with TRBD1. Germline CDR1 LNHDA, CDR2 SQIVND (reference sequence). V lost 3 bases and J lost 4; bases outside the gene matches: 5. The CDR3 consists of 16 residues. The CDR3 loop reads CASSIHGTGATGELFF. In nucleotides, the CDR3 is TGTGCCAGTAGTATCCATGGGACAGGGGCCACCGGGGAGCTGTTTTTT.

J is TRBJ2-2 and V is TRBV5-4; perhaps TRBD1 as D (6 bases). The CDR3 spans 16 residues. Germline V gene data show CDR1 as SGHNT and CDR2 as YYREEE (reference sequence). The V gene lost 3 bases and the J gene lost 5 bases, with 17 bases spanning the gap. CDR3 in amino acids: CASSSALGGETGELFF. CDR3 bases: TGTGCCAGCAGCTCTGCGCTAGGGGGAGAAACCGGGGAGCTGTTTTTT.

The V gene is TRBV25-1, the J gene TRBJ2-5; 9 bases align to TRBD2. Trimming removed 6 bases from V and 4 bases from J; junction bases left unmatched: 6. The CDR3 covers 14 residues. Germline V CDR1 and CDR2: MGHDK, SYGVNS. CDR3 coding DNA: TGTGCCAGCAGAGCGGGAGGAGCGGGAGAGACCCAGTACTTC. Translating gives CASRAGGAGETQYF.

The V gene is TRBV18, the J gene TRBJ1-4; D is unclear. The ends were cut back, 0 bases at V and 8 bases at J, with 13 bases in the middle. Germline V gene data show CDR1 as KGHSH and CDR2 as LQKENI. The CDR3 contains 15 residues. This chain's CDR3 is CASSPPSAAGEKLFF. CDR3 in DNA: TGTGCCAGCTCACCACCGTCCGCTGCGGGAGAAAAACTGTTTTTT.

This clone was detected once. This chain uses TRBV14 with TRBJ2-2, with a tentative D call TRBD1 (5 bases). This CDR3 is built from 15 residues. Trimming pared 4 bases from V and 7 bases from J, leaving 16 bases between. Germline V gives CDR1 SGHDN, CDR2 FVKESK. CDR3 DNA sequence: TGTGCCAGCAGCCGGAATCGACAGAGCATCGGGGAGCTGTTTTTT. This translates into CASSRNRQSIGELFF.

In its sample, this clone was seen a few times. J is TRBJ1-3 and V is TRBV10-3, with D perhaps TRBD1 (6 bases). The length of the CDR3 is 16 residues. Germline CDR1 and CDR2: ENHRY and SYGVKD. The V and J ends lost 7 bases and 0 bases respectively, with 16 bases between them. CDR3 in DNA: TGTGCCATCAAATCCGACAGGCCTCTCTCTGGAAACACCATATATTTT. It yields the protein CAIKSDRPLSGNTIYF.

CDR3 sequence: CASRSRAWGDEQYF. CDR3 sequence (DNA): TGCGCCAGCAGGTCGCGAGCTTGGGGGGACGAGCAGTACTTC. The chain is built from TRBV10-2 and TRBJ2-7, with D perhaps matching TRBD2 (6 bases). The CDR3 runs 14 residues. Per germline, CDR1 WSHSY and CDR2 SAAADI. Trimming left V 6 bases short and J 5 bases short, with 17 bases between.

In this sample, this clone turned up once. The chain uses TRBV7-3 and TRBJ2-3; 13 nucleotides match TRBD2. The germline CDR1 and CDR2 sequences are SGHTA and FQGTGA. The CDR3 has 19 residues. The V segment lost 3 bases and the J segment 4 bases; nucleotides outside the gene matches: 13. CDR3 amino acids: CASSFKARGLAGESDTQYF. CDR3 DNA sequence: TGTGCCAGCAGCTTTAAGGCCCGAGGACTAGCGGGAGAGTCAGATACGCAGTATTTT.

With regard to this clone: This sample also contains other DNA sequences that code for the same CDR3. V gene TRBV6-5 combines with J gene TRBJ2-6, with D possibly matching TRBD1 (6 bases). V dropped 7 bases and J dropped 4 bases, with 14 bases sitting between them. Germline V gene sequence: CDR1 MNHEY, CDR2 SVGAGI. The CDR3 length is 15 residues. The CDR3 DNA sequence: TGTGCCAGCACCCGTACAGGGACAGGGGCCAACGTCCTGACTTTC. Encoded protein: CASTRTGTGANVLTF.

The chain recombines TRBV5-6 with TRBJ2-7, with TRBD2 as a possible D gene (5 bases). V gave up 0 bases and J gave up 4 bases, with 8 bases separating them. The CDR3 runs to 13 residues. Germline CDR1 reads SGHDT; CDR2 reads YYEEEE. CDR3 DNA: TGTGCCAGCAGCTTGGCGGGAAGGTACGAGCAGTACTTC. Protein: CASSLAGRYEQYF.

This chain links TRBV12-5 with TRBJ2-7; TRBD2 matches 12 bases. Germline V gives CDR1 LGHNT, CDR2 FRNRAP. J was trimmed by 6 bases and V by 4 bases; bases with no gene match: 10. The CDR3 covers 16 residues. The CDR3, as DNA: TGTGCTAGTGGTTGGCACGCTAGCGGGAGGGCGTCCGAGCAGTACTTC. It specifies CASGWHASGRASEQYF.

The chain has TRBV2 and TRBJ2-1, with D unclear. The CDR3 runs 12 residues. V was trimmed by 8 bases and J by 5 bases, leaving 10 bases between them. Germline-derived CDR1 and CDR2 are SNHLY and FYNNEI. CDR3: CASEAWHNEQFF. CDR3 in DNA: TGTGCCAGCGAGGCGTGGCACAATGAGCAGTTCTTC.

There are a few counts of this clone. This chain joins TRBV5-1 and TRBJ2-4; D may be TRBD1 (6 bases). Trimming stripped 1 base from V and 7 bases from J, with 18 bases between. CDR3 length: 16 residues. Germline V gene sequence: CDR1 SGHRS, CDR2 YFSETQ. CDR3 in DNA: TGCGCCAGCAGCTTGACAGGGCGCTTAGGTATGAACATTCAGTACTTC. Translated, it gives CASSLTGRLGMNIQYF.

The V gene is TRBV30, the J gene TRBJ2-7; 8 nucleotides line up with TRBD2. The J segment lost 2 bases and the V segment lost 1 base, leaving 7 bases of the junction unmatched. The CDR3 consists of 15 residues. CDR1 is GTSNPN and CDR2 is SVGIG in the germline V gene (reference sequence). The CDR3: CAWSAVPGGAYEQYF. In nucleotides, the CDR3 is TGTGCCTGGAGTGCTGTCCCGGGGGGGGCCTACGAGCAGTACTTC.

The DNA of the CDR3 is TGTGCCAGCGAGACAGGGGCCCCAGGAACTAATGAAAAACTGTTTTTT. This encodes CASETGAPGTNEKLFF. The chain joins TRBV2 to TRBJ1-4; 8 nucleotides align to TRBD1. There are 16 residues in the CDR3. Germline V gene data show CDR1 as SNHLY and CDR2 as FYNNEI. J was trimmed by 1 base and V by 8 bases; bases with no gene match: 9. The full variable domain, its missing parts supplied by reference TRBV2 and TRBJ1-4, is EPEVTQTPSHQVTQMGQEVILRCVPISNHLYFYWYRQILGQKVEFLVSFYNNEISEKSEIFDDQFSVERPDGSNFTLKIRSTKLEDSAMYFCASETGAPGTNEKLFFGSGTQLSVL.

The CDR3 loop reads CASSGAGGFLRYF. CDR3 DNA: TGTGCCAGCAGCGGTGCGGGAGGGTTTCTACGGTACTTC. This rearrangement joins TRBV9 to TRBJ2-7; 9 nucleotides agree with TRBD2. This CDR3 has 13 amino acids. Trimming cost V 3 bases and J 12 bases; bases outside gene matches: 10. Looked up from germline, CDR1 is SGDLS and CDR2 is YYNGEE.

The chain combines TRBV7-3 with TRBJ2-7; 12 positions agree with TRBD2. The trim removed 5 bases at V and 6 bases at J, leaving 11 bases unmatched. Germline V gene data show CDR1 as SGHTA and CDR2 as FQGTGA. The CDR3 has 16 amino acids. CDR3 DNA sequence: TGTGCCAGCAGCCCCATGGGGACTAGCGGGTTGGGCGAGCAGTACTTC. Residues: CASSPMGTSGLGEQYF.

The CDR3 is CASSHQGENRGYTF. CDR3 nucleotide sequence: TGCGCCAGCAGCCACCAGGGGGAAAACCGCGGCTACACCTTC. This chain links TRBV4-3 with TRBJ1-2; 7 bases align to TRBD1. This CDR3 is 14 amino acids long. J was trimmed by 8 bases and V by 3 bases; bases with no gene match: 9. The V gene's germline CDR1 is LGHNA and CDR2 YSLEER.

The chain employs TRBV19 and TRBJ2-2; 7 nucleotides match TRBD2. J lost 3 bases, V lost 6 bases, and 4 bases had no gene match. Germline V CDR1 and CDR2: LNHDA, SQIVND (reference sequence). This CDR3 spans 14 amino acids. The CDR3 is CASRISGHTGELFF. CDR3 DNA: TGTGCCAGTAGGATTAGCGGGCACACCGGGGAGCTGTTTTTT.

The CDR3 sequence: CASRLAAQGNEQFF. In DNA form, the CDR3 reads TGTGCCAGCAGACTAGCGGCGCAGGGCAATGAGCAGTTCTTC. The chain combines TRBV2 with TRBJ2-1; 8 bases fit TRBD2. The ends lost 6 bases at V and 6 bases at J; junction bases unmatched: 7. This CDR3 is 14 amino acids long. Germline V gives CDR1 SNHLY, CDR2 FYNNEI.

This sequence joins TRBV2 and TRBJ2-7; 7 nucleotides agree with TRBD1. Germline trimming cut 8 bases from V and 3 bases from J; bases unmatched to any gene: 10. CDR1 SNHLY and CDR2 FYNNEI come from the germline V gene. The CDR3 contains 14 residues. CDR3 sequence reads: CASEGAHRDYEQYF. The CDR3 nucleotides are TGTGCCAGCGAGGGGGCCCACCGTGACTACGAGCAGTACTTC.